Detailed here is one TCR beta chain. The CDR3 runs to 10 residues. V gave up 4 bases and J gave up 10 bases, with 7 bases separating them. Libraries were prepared by immunoSEQ multiplex PCR; TCRdb keeps only in-frame clonotypes and omits some of them. The repertoire has around 64,000 clones, 87% of them found once; the top ten carry around 20%. This specimen belongs to a study of blood T cell repertoires in COVID-19. Study context: Nucleic acid was either cDNA or gDNA, and it came from T cells, B-cell-depleted T cells, or PBMCs.

The source material was peripheral blood. This clonotype was sampled from an elderly woman with acute or convalescent COVID-19. The chain links TRBV12-3 or TRBV12-4 to TRBJ1-2; D ambiguous. The CDR3 sequence: CASSSQAYTF. The DNA of the CDR3 is TGTGCCAGCAGTTCCCAGGCCTACACCTTC.